A selection of T cell receptor beta chains follows, all from one sample in a study of cytomegalovirus exposure and HLA in healthy donors. Assay used: immunoSEQ multiplex PCR; TCRdb lists only in-frame clones, some missing. Here the sample spans approximately 130,000 clones, 65% to 85% being singletons. Source material: PBMCs. These receptors were collected from a woman aged 40-49 years in good health and CMV-seronegative. Both conserved end residues are part of each CDR3. A clone size is listed for some rows: how often the clone was seen (once, few, many), or a class if it is expanded.

TRBJ2-7 TRBV29-1 . CSVEATSDYEQYF
TRBJ1-1 TRBV5-4 few CASSSRPEDTEAFF
TRBJ2-5 TRBV27 . CASSLHRGQETQYF
TRBJ2-1 TRBV2 few CASSGQGTEQFF
TRBJ1-4 TRBV7-2 . CASSLGLGEEVKLFF
TRBJ2-2 TRBV10-1 . CASSPRQGTGELFF
TRBJ1-1 TRBV5-1 . CASSRGWDTEAFF
TRBJ2-2 TRBV6-4 . CASSDSQGNSGELFF
TRBJ1-4 TRBV28 . CASSLSGGHEKLFF
TRBJ2-3 TRBV5-1 few CASSSGLNRDTQYF
TRBJ1-5 TRBV19 . CASRKGQGDYSNQPQHF
TRBJ2-7 TRBV6-5 . CASSRDSYYYEQYF
TRBJ1-5 TRBV30 . CAWSAPGDSNQPQHF
TRBJ2-3 TRBV6-1 . CASSPNRVEGDTQYF
TRBJ2-7 TRBV7-3 . CASSPTGFHEQYF
TRBJ1-1 TRBV6-5 few CASSYEPGTEAFF
TRBJ2-7 TRBV5-1 . CASMPGWGAYEQYF
TRBJ2-3 TRBV5-4 few CASSLTSGRTDTQYF
TRBJ2-5 TRBV18 . CASSPSFSQDRGETQYF
TRBJ2-3 TRBV5-1 . CASNLAGEFDTQYF
TRBJ2-2 TRBV19 . CASRLAVTGELFF
TRBJ2-4 TRBV7-8 . CATRSDSKNIQYF
TRBJ2-1 TRBV30 . CARGFGTRGNEQFF
TRBJ2-5 TRBV19 . CASSPMASGGQETQYF
TRBJ2-3 TRBV28 . CASSLSSGDGRVSSTDTQYF
TRBJ2-7 TRBV7-9 . CASSLVQGAREQYF
TRBJ2-5 TRBV11-1 . CASSLGRLGGDSAETQYF
TRBJ1-1 TRBV18 . CASVGIRDTEAFF
TRBJ2-7 TRBV28 . CASSFGAGLASSYEQYF
TRBJ1-3 TRBV18 . CASSKRDRDSGNTIYF
TRBJ2-7 TRBV20-1 . CSALSSYEQYF
TRBJ2-5 TRBV5-4 . CASSPGQQETQYF
TRBJ2-6 TRBV18 . CASSRPNSGANVLAF
TRBJ2-1 TRBV14 . CASSQVPASGGPREQFF
TRBJ1-5 TRBV19 . CASSILGRGLNQPQHF
TRBJ1-1 TRBV7-9 . CASSSLTGGWGNTEAFF
TRBJ1-5 TRBV19 . CASRLSGLHNQPQHF
TRBJ2-6 TRBV7-2 . CASSWGDILTGANGLTF
TRBJ2-7 TRBV30 . CAWSVSYEQYF